This T cell receptor (beta chain) was profiled in a study of blood T cells in healthy people across ages (dated by TCRdb to the mid-2010s). About the full investigation: In model experiments, template switching captured about one uniquely barcoded TCR beta cDNA molecule for every two T cells. The donors were split into four age groups: young (average approximately 16 years), middle-aged (around 37), aged (about 56) and long-lived (about 82). Donors of different ages were randomly distributed across sequencing lanes to avoid experimental bias. The study analyzed two additional independent replicas of 1 million unique cDNA reads from the same blood draw for two donors, one aged 18 to 30 and one aged 80 or older. Age-related changes in TCR beta repertoire diversity were measured in the study by deep sequencing normalized with unique cDNA molecular identifiers.

The sample holds a few counts of this clonotype. Its antigen target is currently unknown. Base-call qualities are not available, and no considerably larger clone is one nucleotide away. The library was prepared using 5' RACE. Sequencing relied on an Illumina HiSeq 2500. A second 7 to 11 cycle PCR used a sample-barcoded 5' primer and a J-beta primer mix. Each TCR beta cDNA molecule received a unique molecular identifier from a template-switch 5' adaptor carrying 12 random nucleotides. Each sample yielded at least 3 million CDR3-containing paired-end reads. The Mint cDNA synthesis kit, primed by a TRBC-specific oligonucleotide, was used to synthesize first-strand cDNA from all RNA. After uracil-DNA glycosylase treatment, a first 18-cycle PCR used universal primers M1SS and BC2_uni_R on all cDNA. For the original study's pipeline: Normalization of each sample was performed by random selection of 1 million high-quality reads, each carrying a distinct molecular identifier. Instead of being binned into consensus sequences, reads with shared molecular identifiers were discarded. MiTCR, with a Q25 quality threshold and the strictest error-elimination algorithm, was used for CDR3 identification, clonotype clustering and error correction. A nonparametric unseen species model with Euler transformation was used to estimate a lower bound on total TCR beta diversity. TCRdb reran the public reads through fastp at Q25 and MiXCR, keeping productive beta chains. Each entry merges the rows of one CDR3 protein and shows their most common DNA and genes. The V and J calls, along with clone size, are taken from TCRdb and not from the paper's own processing. The sample yields approximately 1.5 million distinct CDR3 sequences; about 45% were counted once. Approximately 4.1% of the sample is taken by the ten largest.

Broader findings and caveats from the paper: Estimates of total diversity from one million sequenced T cells were regarded as lower bounds and underestimates. Since profiling was done on bulk unsorted PBMCs, naive and antigen-experienced compartments could not be conclusively compared. There was a strong correlation between observed TCR beta diversity and the percentage of naive T cells measured by flow cytometry. Observed TCR beta diversity per million T cells fell roughly linearly with age, and a significant reduction was already apparent by age approximately 40. The CMV infection status of donors was not known, potentially confounding age-related changes in expanded clonotypes. Compared with the aged group, the long-lived group had more naive CD4+ T cells, fewer expanded clones and increased TCR diversity, a pattern suggesting age selection.

Spanning cysteine to phenylalanine, the CDR3 consists of 12 amino acids. CDR3 DNA is the only sequence kept; it has 36 bases, read in frame from the first base. Per the germline V gene, SQVTM is the CDR1 and ANQGSEA is the CDR2. The junction shows trimming of 5 bases on V and 6 bases on J, plus 13 bases between the germline ends. The roughly 42 donors, aged about 6 to 95 years, were systemically healthy Caucasian individuals from Russia. Each donor gave ten milliliters of peripheral blood, drawn into EDTA-treated Vacutainer tubes. Ficoll-Paque density-gradient centrifugation was used to isolate PBMCs, with at least 7 million per sample. Total RNA was extracted from PBMCs with Trizol reagent, with at least 5 micrograms obtained per sample. For every donor, flow cytometry on a PBMC aliquot measured the percentage of naive CD45RAhigh/CD27high T cells.

This receptor was identified in a young woman in good health. Specimen: blood. This chain joins TRBV29-1 to TRBJ2-5; perhaps TRBD2 is the D gene, with 6 bases matching. The CDR3 amino acid sequence is: CSVLTSIQTQYF. The sequenced DNA: TGCAGCGTTTTAACTAGCATCCAGACCCAGTACTTC.